Below are 26 T cell receptor beta chains sequenced from a single sample in a study of cytomegalovirus exposure and HLA in healthy donors. Primers included in the PCR were 60 Vbeta and 13 Jbeta primers. The protocol was immunoSEQ multiplex PCR, while the TCRdb copy is restricted to in-frame clones and leaves out a portion. The table includes under 100,000 clones, less than 80% detected once. The sample taken for sequencing was PBMCs. These receptors all stem from a woman aged 40 to 50 in good health and CMV-seropositive.

The chain links TRBV18 to TRBJ1-1; 9 nucleotides line up with TRBD1. The CDR3 spans 14 residues. With V trimmed by 2 bases and J by 3 bases, 1 base remained unmatched. Per germline, CDR1 KGHSH and CDR2 LQKENI. The CDR3 nucleotides read TGTGCCAGCTCACCAGGACAGGGGTACACTGAAGCTTTCTTT. Protein: CASSPGQGYTEAFF.

V usage is TRBV28 and J usage is TRBJ1-3; 7 nucleotides align to TRBD1. The CDR3 consists of 17 residues. Germline loops: CDR1 MDHEN, CDR2 SYDVKM. With V trimmed by 5 bases and J by 0 bases, 10 bases remained unmatched. CDR3 amino acids: CASSQYRGIHSGNTIYF. CDR3 in DNA: TGTGCCAGCAGTCAGTACAGGGGAATTCACTCTGGAAACACCATATATTTT.

The V call is TRBV28, the J call TRBJ2-5, with D possibly TRBD2 on 6 matching bases. Trimming took 7 bases from V and 4 from J, leaving 16 bases between them. CDR3 length: 14 amino acids. CDR1 is MDHEN, CDR2 SYDVKM, per germline. This CDR3 reads CASNGGMNRETQYF. CDR3 nucleotides: TGTGCCAGCAATGGAGGGATGAATCGAGAGACCCAGTACTTC. The variable domain in full, with the rest retrieved from reference TRBV28 and TRBJ2-5, is DVKVTQSSRYLVKRTGEKVFLECVQDMDHENMFWYRQDPGLGLRLIYFSYDVKMKEKGDIPEGYSVSREKKERFSLILESASTNQTSMYLCASNGGMNRETQYFGPGTRLLVL.

The rearrangement joins TRBV11-2 to TRBJ2-3; 13 bases fit TRBD2. Germline V CDR1 and CDR2: SGHAT, FQNNGV. CDR3 length: 16 residues. With 3 bases clipped from V and 7 bases from J, the junction kept 7 bases outside the gene matches. CDR3 residues: CASSFLKGTSGNTQYF. CDR3 coding DNA: TGTGCCAGCAGCTTCTTAAAGGGGACTAGCGGGAATACGCAGTATTTT. Full variable domain (remainder filled in from reference TRBV11-2 and TRBJ2-3): EAGVAQSPRYKIIEKRQSVAFWCNPISGHATLYWYQQILGQGPKLLIQFQNNGVVDDSQLPKDRFSAERLKGVDSTLKIQPAKLEDSAVYLCASSFLKGTSGNTQYFGPGTRLTVL.

This clone has only one observation. At one boundary the junction diverges from the germline segment, which might be a read error. The rearrangement uses TRBV28 and TRBJ2-3; TRBD1 is a possible D gene (6 bases). The CDR3 extends over 14 amino acids. Looked up from germline, CDR1 is MDHEN and CDR2 is SYDVKM. CDR3 DNA: TGTGCCAGCAGTTCCCTGGACAGCACGGATACGCAGTATTTT. This encodes CASSSLDSTDTQYF.

This chain joins TRBV6-4 and TRBJ1-5; D is unclear. CDR3 length equals 14 residues. Germline V CDR1 and CDR2: MRHNA, SNTAGT. CDR3 residues: CAVGGTVSNQPQHF. The CDR3 DNA follows: TGTGCGGTAGGCGGAACGGTTTCAAATCAGCCCCAGCATTTT.

V is TRBV7-2 and J is TRBJ2-3; the match to TRBD2 covers 8 bases. Germline CDR1 is SGHTA and CDR2 is FQGNSA. J gave up 4 bases and V 3 bases, and 6 bases lay outside the gene matches. The length of the CDR3 is 15 residues. The CDR3 DNA is TGTGCCAGCAGCTTCCAAGCGGGAGTCGCAGATACGCAGTATTTT. Translated, it gives CASSFQAGVADTQYF.

The rearrangement uses TRBV5-6 and TRBJ2-5, with D unresolved. TRBJ2-7 matches the DNA end more closely, so the J call is doubtful. CDR3 length: 11 amino acids. CDR1 and CDR2 from the germline V gene are SGHDT and YYEEEE. As DNA, the CDR3 is TGTGCCAGCAGCTTGGGCTACGAGCAGTACTTC. It is translated as CASSLGYEQYF.

The chain links TRBV4-3 to TRBJ2-7, with 12 bases identical to TRBD2. Unmatched junction bases numbered 15, after V lost 4 bases and J lost 2 bases. Looked up from germline, CDR1 is LGHNA and CDR2 is YSLEER. The CDR3 is made up of 19 amino acids. CDR3 nucleotides: TGCGCCAGCAGCCGAGCAACCGGGACTAGCGGGCGTTTAACCTACGAGCAGTACTTC. It codes for CASSRATGTSGRLTYEQYF.

This clone was seen more than once but under ten times. The chain employs TRBV5-4 and TRBJ1-2, with D possibly TRBD1 on 5 matching bases. Germline V lookup: CDR1 SGHNT, CDR2 YYREEE (reference sequence). V was cut by 0 bases and J by 3 bases, with 12 bases left in between. CDR3 length: 15 amino acids. The CDR3 protein is CASSLAVRGDYGYTF. CDR3 DNA: TGTGCCAGCAGCTTGGCCGTCCGGGGGGACTATGGCTACACCTTC.

The chain employs TRBV4-1 and TRBJ2-5, with 7 bases matching TRBD2. V lost 6 bases, J lost 2 bases, and 9 bases stayed unmatched. This CDR3 has 15 residues. CDR1 MGHRA and CDR2 YSYEKL come from the germline V gene. The CDR3 here is CASSGRGLPQETQYF. In DNA form, the CDR3 reads TGCGCCAGCAGTGGAAGGGGACTACCTCAAGAGACCCAGTACTTC.

The chain recombines TRBV14 with TRBJ2-3; tentative D call: TRBD1 (5 bases). Germline assignment: CDR1 SGHDN and CDR2 FVKESK. Trimming took off 8 bases at V and 6 bases at J, with 15 bases between the two ends. The CDR3 contains 13 residues. The CDR3, as DNA: TGTGCCAGCGGCAAAGGGTACAGGGATACGCAGTATTTT. Its translation: CASGKGYRDTQYF.

This clone was detected once. This chain links TRBV5-7 with TRBJ1-4; TRBD1 matches at 9 bases. TRBV5-7 is identified as an open reading frame with a role that is uncertain. With V trimmed by 4 bases and J by 3 bases, 16 bases remained unmatched. CDR3 size: 19 residues. The CDR3 coding sequence is TGTGCCAGCAGCGTACTCCGGGACAGGGTTAGTACATCTAATGAAAAACTGTTTTTT. Encoded protein: CASSVLRDRVSTSNEKLFF.

This chain connects TRBV30 to TRBJ1-2; 7 bases agree with TRBD1. Germline V gene sequence: CDR1 GTSNPN, CDR2 SVGIG (reference sequence). J was trimmed by 7 bases and V by 2 bases; bases with no gene match: 10. The CDR3 is made up of 14 amino acids. Written as DNA, the CDR3 is TGTGCCTGGAGTTTCCAGGACAGGATGGGTGGCTACACCTTC. Its protein product is CAWSFQDRMGGYTF.

The CDR3 nucleotides are TGTGCCAGCATCTCGACAGGGGCGATGGACAATCAGCCCCAGCATTTT. This encodes CASISTGAMDNQPQHF. This chain joins TRBV28 and TRBJ1-5, with 8 bases aligning to TRBD1. The CDR3 is 16 amino acids. Germline trimming cut 7 bases from V and 3 bases from J; bases unmatched to any gene: 11. Per the germline V gene, CDR1 is MDHEN and CDR2 is SYDVKM.

The chain joins TRBV28 to TRBJ2-2; 8 bases agree with TRBD2. Per germline, CDR1 MDHEN and CDR2 SYDVKM. This CDR3 spans 16 amino acids. V dropped 8 bases and J dropped 0; count of bases not matched to a gene: 8. The CDR3 DNA sequence: TGTGCCAGCGGAGAATTAGCGGGATCGAACACCGGGGAGCTGTTTTTT. Amino acid sequence: CASGELAGSNTGELFF.

The genes are TRBV27 and TRBJ2-2; D gene uncertain. This CDR3 contains 14 residues. The V end lost 6 bases, the J end lost 0 bases, and 8 bases lay between the germline ends. In germline, CDR1 is MNHEY, CDR2 SMNVEV (reference sequence). The CDR3 DNA follows: TGTGCCAGCAGGTTGGAGCCGAACACCGGGGAGCTGTTTTTT. Its protein product is CASRLEPNTGELFF.

The rearrangement uses TRBV27 and TRBJ1-1, with 8 bases lining up with TRBD1. Unmatched junction bases numbered 8, after V lost 5 bases and J lost 3 bases. Per germline, CDR1 MNHEY and CDR2 SMNVEV (reference sequence). The CDR3 length is 15 residues. The CDR3 DNA reads as TGTGCCAGCAGTACCCGACAGGGGTTCGACACTGAAGCTTTCTTT. Translation gives CASSTRQGFDTEAFF.

The chain combines TRBV27 with TRBJ2-7; 8 bases are a match to TRBD1. This CDR3 is 18 amino acids long. Germline trimming cut 2 bases from V and 4 bases from J; bases unmatched to any gene: 16. CDR1 MNHEY and CDR2 SMNVEV come from the germline V gene (reference sequence). CDR3 bases: TGTGCCAGCAGTTTAGGGGGGCAGGGGGCGCTTCAGTGGTACGAGCAGTACTTC. This encodes CASSLGGQGALQWYEQYF.

The genes are TRBV5-1 and TRBJ1-1; D gene ambiguous. The CDR3 totals 14 residues. Trimming removed 2 bases from V and 1 base from J, with 9 bases in between. CDR1 and CDR2 (germline): SGHRS, YFSETQ. In nucleotides, the CDR3 is TGCGCCAGCAGCTTCGGCGGAAGGAACACTGAAGCTTTCTTT. Translated: CASSFGGRNTEAFF. The complete variable domain, with remaining parts taken from reference TRBV5-1 and TRBJ1-1, reads KAGVTQTPRYLIKTRGQQVTLSCSPISGHRSVSWYQQTPGQGLQFLFEYFSETQRNKGNFPGRFSGRQFSNSRSEMNVSTLELGDSALYLCASSFGGRNTEAFFGQGTRLTVV.

This clone was counted only a few times. The chain employs TRBV4-3 and TRBJ2-1, with D perhaps TRBD1 (6 bases). The V end was cut by 4 bases, the J end by 6 bases, with 28 bases between. This CDR3 is 19 amino acids long. Germline values: CDR1 LGHNA, CDR2 YSLEER. CDR3 DNA: TGCGCCAGCAGCCTCGGACCGACAGGCATGATTTCGGAAGCCAATGAGCAGTTCTTC. Translating it yields CASSLGPTGMISEANEQFF.

The V and J genes are TRBV15 and TRBJ2-7, with D uncertain. Per the germline V gene, CDR1 is LNHNV and CDR2 is YYDKDF (reference sequence). The CDR3 totals 13 residues. V lost 3 bases, J lost 4 bases, and 10 bases lay in between. The CDR3 region is CATSSIEEYEQYF. In nucleotides, the CDR3 is TGTGCCACCAGCAGCATTGAGGAGTACGAGCAGTACTTC.

This sequence joins TRBV11-2 and TRBJ1-1; tentative D call: TRBD1 (6 bases). Looked up from germline, CDR1 is SGHAT and CDR2 is FQNNGV. The V end was cut by 3 bases, the J end by 5 bases, with 13 bases between. This CDR3 is 14 amino acids long. The CDR3 protein is CASSLSGGKTEAFF. The CDR3 DNA reads TGTGCCAGCAGCTTGTCGGGGGGCAAAACTGAAGCTTTCTTT.

V gene TRBV2 combines with J gene TRBJ2-1; the D gene is possibly TRBD1 (5 bases). The CDR3 runs to 14 residues. From germline, CDR1 is SNHLY and CDR2 FYNNEI. V lost 5 bases and J 5 bases, leaving 13 bases between the germline ends. In nucleotides, the CDR3 is TGTGCCAGCAGTTCGCGGACAAGGAACAATGAGCAGTTCTTC. Its translation is CASSSRTRNNEQFF.

The chain employs TRBV14 and TRBJ2-1; 7 nucleotides agree with TRBD2. The J segment lost 7 bases and the V segment lost 0 bases, leaving 3 bases of the junction unmatched. This CDR3 has 14 residues. Germline V lookup: CDR1 SGHDN, CDR2 FVKESK. CDR3 in amino acids: CASSQDLAVNEQFF. The CDR3 DNA follows: TGTGCCAGCAGCCAAGATCTAGCGGTGAATGAGCAGTTCTTC.

The chain is built from TRBV19 and TRBJ2-7, with TRBD2 as a possible D gene (5 bases). CDR3 size: 14 residues. Deletions cut 10 bases from V and 3 bases from J, with 19 bases between. Germline V gene sequence: CDR1 LNHDA, CDR2 SQIVND (reference sequence). The chain's CDR3 is CATALSHAGYEQYF. Written as DNA, the CDR3 is TGTGCCACCGCACTTAGCCACGCGGGCTACGAGCAGTACTTC. Together with reference TRBV19 and TRBJ2-7, the CDR3 gives the full variable domain: DGGITQSPKYLFRKEGQNVTLSCEQNLNHDAMYWYRQDPGQGLRLIYYSQIVNDFQKGDIAEGYSVSREKKESFPLTVTSAQKNPTAFYLCATALSHAGYEQYFGPGTRLTVT.